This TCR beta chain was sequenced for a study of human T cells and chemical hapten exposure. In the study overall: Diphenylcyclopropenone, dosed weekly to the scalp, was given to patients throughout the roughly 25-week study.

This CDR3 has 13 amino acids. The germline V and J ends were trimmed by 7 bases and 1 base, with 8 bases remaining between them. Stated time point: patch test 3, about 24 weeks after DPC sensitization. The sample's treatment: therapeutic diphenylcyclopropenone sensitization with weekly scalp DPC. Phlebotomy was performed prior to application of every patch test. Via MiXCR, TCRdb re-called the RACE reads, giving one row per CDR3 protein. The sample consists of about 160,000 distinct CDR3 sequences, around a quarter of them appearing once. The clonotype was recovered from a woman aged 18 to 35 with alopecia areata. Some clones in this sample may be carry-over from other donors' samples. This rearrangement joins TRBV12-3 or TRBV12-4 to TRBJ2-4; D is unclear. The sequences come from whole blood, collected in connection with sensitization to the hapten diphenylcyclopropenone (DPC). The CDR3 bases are TGTGCCAGCACCCGAAGCGCCAAAAACATTCAGTACTTC. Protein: CASTRSAKNIQYF.